Shown below are 2 T cell receptor beta chains from a single sample sequenced in a study of blood T cell repertoires in COVID-19. The repertoire was sequenced with immunoSEQ multiplex PCR; TCRdb's copy has only in-frame clones and lacks some. Of under 60,000 clones in the sample, around 87% were seen once. Sequences were obtained from peripheral blood. The receptors originated from a woman between 55 and 75 years old with COVID-19, enrolled during active disease.

The CDR3 DNA is TGTGCCAGCGGGAGCGGCTATGGCTACACCTTC. Protein: CASGSGYGYTF. The chain uses TRBV6-5 and TRBJ1-2, with D hard to call. This CDR3 has 11 amino acids. The V gene lost 8 bases and the J gene lost 4 bases, with 8 bases spanning the gap. Per the germline V gene, CDR1 is MNHEY and CDR2 is SVGAGI.

This sequence joins TRBV5-1 and TRBJ2-7; 8 positions agree with TRBD1. J gave up 3 bases and V 3 bases, and 11 bases lay outside the gene matches. Germline CDR1 reads SGHRS; CDR2 reads YFSETQ. The CDR3 sequence is 16 residues long. For the CDR3, the DNA is TGCGCCAGCAGCTCCGGGGCAGGGGGCCCTTTCTACGAGCAGTACTTC. Amino acid sequence: CASSSGAGGPFYEQYF.